One and the same sample provided the 9 T cell receptor beta chains below, sequenced in a study of blood T cell repertoires in COVID-19. Some clones are missing from TCRdb's copy, which holds only in-frame ones; the method was immunoSEQ multiplex PCR. The table has 200,000 to 250,000 clones, about 90% seen once. Sequencing input: peripheral blood. These receptors were obtained from a man aged 35 to 55 with active or convalescent COVID-19.

The chain is built from TRBV6-5 and TRBJ1-6; D is possibly TRBD1 (5 bases). V was clipped by 2 bases and J by 6 bases, with 8 bases between them. The CDR3 totals 14 residues. Germline CDR1 and CDR2: MNHEY and SVGAGI. CDR3 coding DNA: TGTGCCAGCAGTTACACAGGTGGTAATTCACCCCTCCACTTT. Residues: CASSYTGGNSPLHF.

This clone was found a few times. V gene TRBV7-8 combines with J gene TRBJ2-7; TRBD1 agrees at 9 bases. The germline V gene has CDR1 SGHVS and CDR2 FQNEAQ. V shed 0 bases, J shed 7 bases, and the junction held 10 bases outside the gene matches. This CDR3 region has 16 residues. CDR3 loop: CASSLALGTGSGEQYF. CDR3 nucleotide sequence: TGTGCCAGCAGCTTAGCGCTCGGGACAGGGTCGGGGGAGCAGTACTTC.

The rearrangement links TRBV7-9 to TRBJ1-3; D is unclear. Trimming left V 4 bases short and J 0 bases short, with 13 bases between. This CDR3 is 16 amino acids long. Germline V gene sequence: CDR1 SEHNR, CDR2 FQNEAQ (reference sequence). CDR3 sequence: CASSSPRTTSGNTIYF. CDR3 in DNA: TGTGCCAGCAGCTCTCCCCGGACTACCTCTGGAAACACCATATATTTT. The entire variable domain, with the rest obtained from reference TRBV7-9 and TRBJ1-3, is as follows: DTGVSQNPRHKITKRGQNVTFRCDPISEHNRLYWYRQTLGQGPEFLTYFQNEAQLEKSRLLSDRFSAERPKGSFSTLEIQRTEQGDSAMYLCASSSPRTTSGNTIYFGEGSWLTVV.

This sequence joins TRBV5-1 and TRBJ1-2; D not certain. Germline CDR1 SGHRS, CDR2 YFSETQ. V gave up 0 bases and J gave up 3 bases, with 12 bases separating them. The CDR3 is 15 amino acids. DNA for the CDR3: TGCGCCAGCAGCTTGGGTTCGCTGGGCGACTATGGCTACACCTTC. As protein: CASSLGSLGDYGYTF.

This clone was recorded a few times. This chain joins TRBV5-4 and TRBJ1-2; D is possibly TRBD1 (6 bases). Germline V lookup: CDR1 SGHNT, CDR2 YYREEE (reference sequence). This CDR3 comprises 15 residues. This chain's CDR3 is CVVGGNSDLPYGYTF. DNA for the CDR3: TGTGTCGTAGGGGGTAACAGCGACCTACCCTATGGCTACACCTTC.

The rearrangement links TRBV10-2 to TRBJ1-4; 9 bases fit TRBD1. The V segment lost 0 bases and the J segment 5 bases; nucleotides outside the gene matches: 1. The CDR3 is made up of 15 amino acids. Germline loops: CDR1 WSHSY, CDR2 SAAADI. For the CDR3, the DNA is TGCGCCAGCAGTGAGTCGACAGGGGGAAATGAAAAACTGTTTTTT. Encoded protein: CASSESTGGNEKLFF.

The V gene is TRBV5-6, the J gene TRBJ1-2, with TRBD1 as a possible D gene (5 bases). Germline V gene data show CDR1 as SGHDT and CDR2 as YYEEEE. The CDR3 totals 14 residues. Trimming pared 4 bases from V and 4 bases from J, leaving 14 bases between. In DNA form, the CDR3 reads TGTGCCAGCAGCCGGATGGGGGGTGGCTATGGCTACACCTTC. Its protein is CASSRMGGGYGYTF.

The chain joins TRBV2 to TRBJ1-6; D gene ambiguous. V was shortened by 4 bases and J by 8 bases, with 15 bases between the two germline ends. CDR1 is SNHLY, CDR2 FYNNEI, per germline. The CDR3 runs 15 residues. In nucleotides, the CDR3 is TGTGCCAGCAGTGTTTCTGACGCAGCGGATTCACCCCTCCACTTT. Its protein product is CASSVSDAADSPLHF.

The rearrangement uses TRBV28 and TRBJ1-1; the D gene is possibly TRBD1 (6 bases). CDR1 and CDR2 from the germline V gene are MDHEN and SYDVKM. Trimming pared 6 bases from V and 2 bases from J, leaving 16 bases between. This CDR3 is built from 15 residues. The CDR3 region is CASSPWTATNTEAFF. CDR3 DNA sequence: TGTGCCAGCAGCCCGTGGACAGCCACTAACACTGAAGCTTTCTTT.